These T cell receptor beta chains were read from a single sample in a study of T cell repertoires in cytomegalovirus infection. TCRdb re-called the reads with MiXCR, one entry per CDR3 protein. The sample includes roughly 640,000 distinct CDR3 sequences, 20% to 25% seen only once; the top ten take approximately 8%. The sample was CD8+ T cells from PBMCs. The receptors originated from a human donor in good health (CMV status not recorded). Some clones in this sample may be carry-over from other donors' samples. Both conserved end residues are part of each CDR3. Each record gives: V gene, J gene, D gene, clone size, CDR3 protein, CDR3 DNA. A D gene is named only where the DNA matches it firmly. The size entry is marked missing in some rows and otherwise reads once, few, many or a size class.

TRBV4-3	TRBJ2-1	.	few	CASSHDYNEQFF	TGCGCCAGCAGCCACGACTACAATGAGCAGTTCTTC
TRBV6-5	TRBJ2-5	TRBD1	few	CASSNTGQGGETQYF	TGTGCCAGCAGTAACACGGGACAGGGGGGAGAGACCCAGTACTTC
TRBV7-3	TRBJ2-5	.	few	CASSLGRGAETQYF	TGTGCCAGCAGCTTAGGCCGGGGAGCAGAGACCCAGTACTTC
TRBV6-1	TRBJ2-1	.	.	CASSLRDSRANEQFF	TGTGCCAGCAGTCTTCGGGACTCCCGAGCCAATGAGCAGTTCTTC
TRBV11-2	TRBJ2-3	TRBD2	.	CASSYSSGGDTDTQYF	TGTGCCAGCAGTTACTCTAGCGGGGGGGACACAGATACGCAGTATTTT
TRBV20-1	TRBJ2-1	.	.	CSARGPDRSYNEQFF	TGCAGTGCTAGGGGGCCGGACCGCTCCTACAATGAGCAGTTCTTC
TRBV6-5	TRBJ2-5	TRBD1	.	CASNQDRGEETQYF	TGTGCCAGCAACCAGGACAGGGGTGAGGAGACCCAGTACTTC
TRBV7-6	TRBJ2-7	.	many	CASSLRSQGLRYEQYF	TGTGCCAGCAGCTTAAGGTCGCAGGGCCTTAGGTACGAGCAGTACTTC
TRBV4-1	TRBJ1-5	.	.	CASSQVVGVGNQPQHF	TGCGCCAGCAGCCAAGTAGTAGGGGTAGGCAATCAGCCCCAGCATTTT
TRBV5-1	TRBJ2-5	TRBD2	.	CASSEAGATQETQYF	TGCGCCAGCAGTGAAGCGGGGGCCACCCAAGAGACCCAGTACTTC
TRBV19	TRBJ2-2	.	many	CASKQLGAVGELFF	TGTGCCAGTAAACAACTGGGGGCGGTCGGGGAGCTGTTTTTT
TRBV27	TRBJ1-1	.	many	CASRTGWDTEAFF	TGTGCCAGCAGGACAGGTTGGGACACTGAAGCTTTCTTT
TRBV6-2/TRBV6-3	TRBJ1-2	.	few	CASSYSSPDGYTF	TGTGCCAGCAGTTACTCGTCCCCCGATGGCTACACCTTC
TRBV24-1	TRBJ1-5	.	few	CATSDFQSNQPQHF	TGTGCCACCAGTGATTTCCAAAGCAATCAGCCCCAGCATTTT
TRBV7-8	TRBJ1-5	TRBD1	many	CASRGTGFRQPQHF	TGTGCCAGCAGGGGGACAGGGTTTCGGCAGCCCCAGCATTTT
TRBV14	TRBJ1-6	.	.	CASSQDLSSYNSPLHF	TGTGCCAGCAGCCAAGATCTGAGCTCCTATAATTCACCCCTCCACTTT
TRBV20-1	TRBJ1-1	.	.	CSARVFGSTEAFF	TGCAGTGCTAGAGTATTTGGGAGCACTGAAGCTTTCTTT
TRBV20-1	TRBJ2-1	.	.	CSADRVGTYNEQFF	TGCAGTGCTGATCGAGTCGGTACCTACAATGAGCAGTTCTTC
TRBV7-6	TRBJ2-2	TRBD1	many	CASRPLDRDTGELFF	TGTGCCAGCAGACCCCTGGACAGGGACACCGGGGAGCTGTTTTTT
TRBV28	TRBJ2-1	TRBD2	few	CASSLRRGDAYNEQFF	TGTGCCAGCAGTTTAAGGCGGGGGGACGCATACAATGAGCAGTTCTTC
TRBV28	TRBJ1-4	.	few	CASSLLAGYEKLFF	TGTGCCAGCAGCCTCTTGGCAGGTTATGAAAAACTGTTTTTT
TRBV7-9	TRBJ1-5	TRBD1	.	CVSSSGTGGNQPQHF	TGTGTCAGCAGCTCAGGGACAGGGGGCAATCAGCCCCAGCATTTT
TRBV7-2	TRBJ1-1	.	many	CASSLGSYTEAFF	TGTGCCAGCAGCCTCGGGAGTTACACTGAAGCTTTCTTT
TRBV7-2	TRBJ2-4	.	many	CASSLGGQQGTLAKNIQYF	TGTGCCAGCAGCTTAGGAGGGCAACAAGGAACCCTAGCCAAAAACATTCAGTACTTC
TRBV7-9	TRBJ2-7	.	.	CASTPAGYEQYF	TGTGCCAGCACTCCCGCTGGCTACGAGCAGTACTTC
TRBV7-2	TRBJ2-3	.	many	CASSFPQGSFTDTQYF	TGTGCCAGCAGCTTTCCGCAAGGTAGTTTCACAGATACGCAGTATTTT
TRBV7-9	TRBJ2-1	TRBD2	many	CASLNIGGYNEQFF	TGTGCCAGCTTAAACATCGGGGGGTACAATGAGCAGTTCTTC